A selection of T cell receptor beta chains follows, all from one sample in a study of cytomegalovirus exposure and HLA in healthy donors. Clones were sequenced by immunoSEQ multiplex PCR, and TCRdb holds only the in-frame ones, with some missing. The sample lists about 130,000 clones, around two thirds occurring once. The sample was PBMCs. These receptors all stem from a woman aged 55-69 years in good health and CMV-seropositive. Each CDR3 is given with its conserved first and last residue. Each record gives: clone size, J gene, D gene, V gene, CDR3 DNA, CDR3 protein. D genes are given only for firm matches. Not every row has a clone size; where given, it reads once, few, many or a size class.

NA,TRBJ1-4,TRBD1,TRBV6-1,TGTGCCAGCAGTGAAGCCGGACAGGGCACGAATGAAAAACTGTTTTTT,CASSEAGQGTNEKLFF
few,TRBJ2-1,TRBD2,TRBV7-8,TGTGCCAGCAGCCGAACGACCGGAGCGGGAGTCAATGAGCAGTTCTTC,CASSRTTGAGVNEQFF
NA,TRBJ1-1,NA,TRBV18,TGTGCCAGCTCAACGACAACGAAGAACACTGAAGCTTTCTTT,CASSTTTKNTEAFF
NA,TRBJ2-1,TRBD2,TRBV7-6,TGTGCCAGCAGTTTACTAGCGGGAGCCTACAATGAGCAGTTCTTC,CASSLLAGAYNEQFF
NA,TRBJ2-5,NA,TRBV2,TGTGCCAGTAACCGGGACACCGGTCAAGAGACCCAGTACTTC,CASNRDTGQETQYF
NA,TRBJ2-7,TRBD2,TRBV4-2,TGTGCCAGCAGCCAAGATGGTGGACTAGCGGCCTACGAGCAGTACTTC,CASSQDGGLAAYEQYF
NA,TRBJ2-7,TRBD2,TRBV2,TGTGCCAGCAGTCCCCTAGCGGGAGGGTCCTACGAGCAGTACTTC,CASSPLAGGSYEQYF
NA,TRBJ1-2,NA,TRBV30,TGTGCCTGGAGTGTTGGTGGAGGTGGGGATGGCTACACCTTC,CAWSVGGGGDGYTF
NA,TRBJ1-1,NA,TRBV20-1,TGCAGTCTCAGGGTGAACACTGAAGCTTTCTTT,CSLRVNTEAFF
NA,TRBJ2-7,TRBD2,TRBV10-2,TGCGCCAGCAGTCCGAGTGAGGGACTAGCGGGAGCGTACGAGCAGTACTTC,CASSPSEGLAGAYEQYF